The present TCR beta chain was sequenced within a study of CD8+ T cells in alopecia areata. The CDR3 extends over 14 amino acids. Germline CDR1 reads SNHLY; CDR2 reads FYNNEI. Whole-study results and caveats: Sequenced scalp T cells also include alphabeta T cells resident in normal skin.

Alopecia areata patients provided lesional scalp punch biopsies and peripheral blood, both collected for the study. Researchers picked out CD4+ and CD8+ T cells from PBMCs by sorting. About this clone: Its antigen remains unknown.

RNA, once extracted, was reverse transcribed into cDNA for use as the sequencing template. Profiled with immunoSEQ multiplex PCR; TCRdb holds only in-frame clones, not every one. The sample yields about 23,000 clones, roughly 50% seen once. This rearrangement joins TRBV2 to TRBJ2-5; the D is unclear. Matching the DNA end better, TRBJ2-7 makes the J call doubtful. The receptor's source is a human donor with alopecia areata. Material: NKG2D-high CD8+ T cells sorted from blood. CDR3 in amino acids: CASSEGRPTYEQYF. For the CDR3, the DNA is TGTGCCAGCAGTGAAGGCAGGCCCACCTACGAGCAGTACTTC.